The 30 T cell receptor beta chains below come from one sample, sequenced in a study of molecular identifiers for immune sequencing clone quantification. Via MiXCR, TCRdb re-called the PCR reads, giving one row per CDR3 protein. The table includes some 320,000 distinct CDR3 sequences, about a fifth detected once. Sequenced: naive CD8+ T cells from blood, with Jurkat cell RNA spiked in. Subset indicated: FACS-sorted CD8+CD4-CCR7+CD45RA+ naive T cells. The source of these receptors is a human donor in good health. Some libraries in this study had Jurkat cell RNA spiked in.

In the case of this clonotype: This may come from a read error, since a much larger clone is one base off. This chain connects TRBV5-1 to TRBJ2-1; TRBD2 matches at 12 bases. Germline CDR1 SGHRS, CDR2 YFSETQ. This CDR3 has 17 amino acids. The CDR3 here is CANSLATSGGPFGEQFF. In DNA, the CDR3 is TGCGCCAACAGCTTGGCCACTAGCGGGGGGCCTTTTGGAGAGCAGTTCTTC.

This clonotype turned up a few times. The chain combines TRBV12-3 or TRBV12-4 with TRBJ2-1; 8 bases map to TRBD2. Unmatched junction bases numbered 5, after V lost 8 bases and J lost 2 bases. This CDR3 spans 14 amino acids. The CDR3 DNA sequence: TGTGCCAGCGCAAGCGGGGGCCCCTACAATGAGCAGTTCTTC. This encodes CASASGGPYNEQFF.

This clonotype was recorded many times. The J gene is TRBJ2-2, the V gene TRBV13; D unresolved. The CDR3 extends over 15 amino acids. Germline loops: CDR1 PRHDT, CDR2 FYEKMQ (reference sequence). V gave up 4 bases and J gave up 2 bases, with 11 bases separating them. This CDR3 reads CASSYPGLNTGELFF. As DNA, the CDR3 is TGTGCCAGCAGCTACCCCGGGTTAAACACCGGGGAGCTGTTTTTT.

V gene TRBV6-2 or TRBV6-3 combines with J gene TRBJ1-1; D may be TRBD1 (5 bases). CDR1 and CDR2 from the germline V gene are MNHEY and SVGEGT. The CDR3 runs 17 residues. V gave up 2 bases and J gave up 2 bases, with 18 bases separating them. In DNA form, the CDR3 reads TGTGCCAGCAGTTACCCCTTCCCGGGGGGGACTAACACTGAAGCTTTCTTT. Protein sequence: CASSYPFPGGTNTEAFF.

This clonotype was counted between two and nine times. The rearrangement links TRBV12-5 to TRBJ2-5; 12 positions match TRBD2. Germline V gene sequence: CDR1 LGHNT, CDR2 FRNRAP. Trimming cost V 1 base and J 0 bases; bases outside gene matches: 3. The CDR3 covers 17 residues. CDR3 protein: CASGLGLAGENQETQYF. CDR3 sequence (DNA): TGTGCTAGTGGTTTGGGACTAGCGGGGGAGAACCAAGAGACCCAGTACTTC.

This clonotype was seen ten or more times. The chain uses TRBV2 and TRBJ2-1; 7 positions agree with TRBD1. V was pared by 3 bases and J by 0 bases, with 2 bases of the junction left unmatched. Germline V gene sequence: CDR1 SNHLY, CDR2 FYNNEI. The CDR3 totals 15 residues. The CDR3 nucleotides read TGTGCCAGCAGTGAGGGACAGAGCTCCTACAATGAGCAGTTCTTC. This encodes CASSEGQSSYNEQFF. Filled out from reference TRBV2 and TRBJ2-1, the complete variable domain reads EPEVTQTPSHQVTQMGQEVILRCVPISNHLYFYWYRQILGQKVEFLVSFYNNEISEKSEIFDDQFSVERPDGSNFTLKIRSTKLEDSAMYFCASSEGQSSYNEQFFGPGTRLTVL.

This clonotype was recorded many times. This chain uses TRBV4-3 with TRBJ2-7, with 10 nucleotides matching TRBD2. Germline trimming cut 1 base from V and 3 bases from J; bases unmatched to any gene: 0. The CDR3 loop spans 14 amino acids. Germline-derived CDR1 and CDR2 are LGHNA and YSLEER. The CDR3 nucleotides are TGCGCCAGCAGCCAAGCTAGCGGGAGCTACGAGCAGTACTTC. It specifies CASSQASGSYEQYF.

Turning to this clonotype: One junction end disagrees with the germline gene, perhaps due to a read error. V is TRBV12-3 or TRBV12-4 and J is TRBJ2-1; D not resolved. The CDR3 is 15 amino acids. DNA of the CDR3: TGTGCCAGCAGTTTAGGGGGTAGCTCCCACAATGAGCAGTTCTTC. Translating it yields CASSLGGSSHNEQFF.

This sequence joins TRBV7-9 and TRBJ1-2; 7 bases agree with TRBD1. From germline, CDR1 is SEHNR and CDR2 FQNEAQ (reference sequence). The CDR3 has 18 residues. J was trimmed by 4 bases and V by 5 bases; bases with no gene match: 19. This CDR3 is CASSPPVSGGLASYGYTF. CDR3 sequence (DNA): TGTGCCAGCAGCCCACCTGTGTCAGGGGGGCTAGCAAGCTATGGCTACACCTTC.

The chain recombines TRBV27 with TRBJ1-1; the D is unclear. Germline-derived CDR1 and CDR2 are MNHEY and SMNVEV (reference sequence). V gave up 0 bases and J gave up 3 bases, with 17 bases separating them. The CDR3 spans 17 residues. DNA for the CDR3: TGTGCCAGCAGTTTATCTTTCGTCCGGGCGGTATACACTGAAGCTTTCTTT. It translates to CASSLSFVRAVYTEAFF.

For this clonotype: One end of the junction varies from germline; a read error may be responsible. The gene calls are TRBV7-6 and TRBJ2-3; 10 nucleotides match TRBD2. The CDR3 consists of 15 residues. CDR1 SGHVS and CDR2 FNYEAQ come from the germline V gene. This chain's CDR3 is CASSLSSGRADTQCF. The CDR3, as DNA: TGTGCCAGCAGCTTGTCTAGCGGGAGAGCAGATACGCAGTGTTTT.

As regards this clonotype: A much bigger clone sits one base away, suggesting this may be a read error. This chain links TRBV9 with TRBJ2-1; D is unresolved. This CDR3 is 17 amino acids long. V lost 0 bases to trimming and J lost 2 bases, with 15 bases between them. Germline V gene sequence: CDR1 SGDLS, CDR2 YYNGEE. The CDR3 protein is CASSVDGAGRPYNEQFF. Here the CDR3 DNA reads TGTGCCAGCAGCGTAGACGGCGCTGGAAGGCCCTACAATGAGCAGTTCTTC.

J is TRBJ2-7 and V is TRBV5-1, with 11 bases matching TRBD2. The germline V gene encodes CDR1 SGHRS and CDR2 YFSETQ. This CDR3 is 15 amino acids long. J was trimmed by 5 bases and V by 4 bases; bases with no gene match: 8. The CDR3 coding sequence is TGCGCCAGCAGCCCTACTAGCGGGGGAACCCACGAGCAGTACTTC. It specifies CASSPTSGGTHEQYF.

Many counts were recorded for this clonotype. V is TRBV18 and J is TRBJ2-2; D perhaps matches TRBD1 (5 bases). The CDR3 is made up of 13 amino acids. Per germline, CDR1 KGHSH and CDR2 LQKENI. V was clipped by 4 bases and J by 6 bases, with 9 bases between them. CDR3: CASSQDTAGELFF. Here the CDR3 DNA reads TGTGCCAGCTCACAGGACACAGCCGGGGAGCTGTTTTTT.

The count of this clonotype is one. The rearrangement uses TRBV19 and TRBJ2-7; 8 nucleotides align to TRBD2. From germline, CDR1 is LNHDA and CDR2 SQIVND (reference sequence). Germline trimming cut 3 bases from V and 6 bases from J; bases unmatched to any gene: 10. The CDR3 runs to 15 residues. The CDR3 sequence is CASSIGTRGIGEQYF. The CDR3 DNA reads as TGTGCCAGTAGTATTGGGACTAGAGGGATTGGCGAGCAGTACTTC.

As regards this clonotype: Germline is not matched at one junction end, which may reflect a read error. The chain recombines TRBV3-1 with TRBJ1-4; no reliable D call. Germline lookup yields CDR1 LGHDT and CDR2 YNNKEL (reference sequence). CDR3 length: 15 residues. The CDR3 sequence is CASSKEDAVGRELFF. CDR3 nucleotide sequence: TGTGCCAGCAGCAAAGAGGACGCGGTCGGTAGGGAACTGTTTTTT.

This clonotype was detected only a few times. This chain connects TRBV4-3 to TRBJ1-2; 7 nucleotides align to TRBD1. The CDR3 is made up of 15 amino acids. Germline assignment: CDR1 LGHNA and CDR2 YSLEER. V shed 0 bases and J 2 bases; nucleotides not matched to a gene: 3. The chain's CDR3 is CASSQETGMNYGYTF. In DNA, the CDR3 is TGCGCCAGCAGCCAAGAGACAGGGATGAACTATGGCTACACCTTC.

A note on this clonotype: A read error may explain this, as a much larger clone is one base away. The chain joins TRBV12-3 or TRBV12-4 to TRBJ1-2; D not certain. V was clipped by 5 bases and J by 7 bases, with 11 bases between them. The CDR3 is made up of 12 amino acids. CDR3 region: CASSPTMGGYTF. In DNA form, the CDR3 reads TGTGCCAGCAGTCCCACGATGGGTGGCTACACCTTC.

In its sample, this clonotype was seen many times. This chain links TRBV27 with TRBJ2-1; 9 bases agree with TRBD1. Per germline, CDR1 MNHEY and CDR2 SMNVEV (reference sequence). The CDR3 has 15 amino acids. The V and J ends lost 2 bases and 4 bases, in that order; junction bases with no gene match: 3. CDR3 residues: CASSLIQGAYNEQFF. CDR3 DNA sequence: TGTGCCAGCAGTTTAATACAGGGGGCTTACAATGAGCAGTTCTTC.

This clonotype was observed at least ten times. The chain joins TRBV2 to TRBJ1-5; no firm D call. The CDR3 contains 17 residues. Germline V gene data show CDR1 as SNHLY and CDR2 as FYNNEI. The V gene lost 5 bases and the J gene lost 0 bases, with 17 bases spanning the gap. The CDR3 sequence: CASSLLFAVDSNQPQHF. CDR3 in DNA: TGTGCCAGCAGTCTACTTTTCGCCGTGGATAGCAATCAGCCCCAGCATTTT.

This clonotype has ten or more counts. The chain combines TRBV28 with TRBJ2-5; D could derive from TRBD1 or TRBD2 (5 bases each). CDR3 size: 16 residues. CDR1 is MDHEN and CDR2 is SYDVKM in the germline V gene. V was pared by 6 bases and J by 5 bases, with 22 bases between. The CDR3 loop reads CASSGALVALVETQYF. CDR3 coding DNA: TGTGCCAGCAGCGGGGCGTTAGTAGCTTTGGTGGAGACCCAGTACTTC.

This clonotype was detected ten times or more. This chain joins TRBV9 and TRBJ2-3; D possibly corresponds to TRBD2 (6 bases). This CDR3 is 14 amino acids long. Trimming left V 0 bases short and J 2 bases short, with 7 bases between. CDR1 SGDLS and CDR2 YYNGEE come from the germline V gene. The DNA of the CDR3 is TGTGCCAGCAGCGTAGCGGGACTCACAGATACGCAGTATTTT. It encodes CASSVAGLTDTQYF.

This clonotype was detected many times. The chain couples TRBV6-2 or TRBV6-3 to TRBJ1-5; D is possibly TRBD1 (5 bases). V was trimmed by 6 bases and J by 0 bases, leaving 9 bases between them. The CDR3 covers 14 residues. CDR1 and CDR2 (germline): MNHEY, SVGEGT. The DNA for the CDR3 is TGTGCCAGCAGACACGACAGTAGCAATCAGCCCCAGCATTTT. This gives the protein CASRHDSSNQPQHF.

This clonotype was detected ten times or more. The rearrangement joins TRBV13 to TRBJ1-1; tentatively, D is TRBD1 (5 bases). Germline V CDR1 and CDR2: PRHDT, FYEKMQ (reference sequence). V lost 1 base and J 1 base, leaving 7 bases between the germline ends. The CDR3 sequence is 14 residues long. As DNA, the CDR3 is TGTGCCAGCAGCTTAGCGACAGCGAACACTGAAGCTTTCTTT. Translating gives CASSLATANTEAFF.

This clonotype was picked up a small number of times. The chain carries TRBV6-2 or TRBV6-3 and TRBJ1-5; D gene ambiguous. The V gene lost 2 bases and the J gene lost 4 bases, with 6 bases spanning the gap. Per germline, CDR1 MNHEY and CDR2 SVGEGT. CDR3 size: 13 residues. CDR3 region: CASSYSLNQPQHF. CDR3 nucleotides: TGTGCCAGCAGTTACAGCCTGAATCAGCCCCAGCATTTT.

This clonotype was seen ten or more times. V gene TRBV7-2 combines with J gene TRBJ1-1; 8 nucleotides line up with TRBD1. Germline lookup yields CDR1 SGHTA and CDR2 FQGNSA. V lost 1 base to trimming and J lost 7 bases; unmatched junction nucleotides: 20. This CDR3 has 19 residues. CDR3 amino acids: CASSLVLPFQGRGLSEAFF. The CDR3 coding sequence is TGTGCCAGCAGCTTAGTACTCCCCTTCCAGGGCAGGGGGCTAAGTGAAGCTTTCTTT.

As regards this clonotype: Germline is not matched at one junction end, which may reflect a read error. The gene calls are TRBV14 and TRBJ1-1, with TRBD1 matching 8 bases. CDR3 length: 13 residues. Germline lookup yields CDR1 SGHDN and CDR2 FVKESK. The CDR3 coding sequence is TGTGCCAGCAGTCCAGGGGGCGGTACTGGAGCTTTCTTT. This gives the protein CASSPGGGTGAFF.

The chain joins TRBV28 to TRBJ2-7; unclear D gene. The CDR3 covers 13 residues. The V gene's germline CDR1 is MDHEN and CDR2 SYDVKM. V lost 6 bases to trimming and J lost 2 bases, with 11 bases between them. CDR3 amino acids: CASSPSPTYEQYF. CDR3 coding DNA: TGTGCCAGCAGCCCCTCCCCAACCTACGAGCAGTACTTC.

This clonotype has ten or more counts. This rearrangement joins TRBV13 to TRBJ1-5; 8 bases map to TRBD1. V lost 0 bases to trimming and J lost 4 bases; unmatched junction nucleotides: 2. This CDR3 contains 15 residues. Germline CDR1 PRHDT, CDR2 FYEKMQ (reference sequence). The CDR3 region is CASSLGDRANQPQHF. The CDR3 bases are TGTGCCAGCAGCTTAGGGGACAGGGCAAATCAGCCCCAGCATTTT.

The J gene is TRBJ1-4, the V gene TRBV7-9; a weak D match, TRBD1 (6 bases). The ends were cut back, 6 bases at V and 0 bases at J, with 11 bases in the middle. The CDR3 runs to 15 residues. Per the germline V gene, CDR1 is SEHNR and CDR2 is FQNEAQ (reference sequence). CDR3 in amino acids: CASRWGQATNEKLFF. As DNA, the CDR3 is TGTGCCAGCAGGTGGGGGCAGGCAACTAATGAAAAACTGTTTTTT.